This T cell receptor (beta chain) was documented in a study of technical replicates of blood from several donors. CDR1 LNHDA and CDR2 SQIVND come from the germline V gene (reference sequence). Trimming stripped 1 base from V and 6 bases from J, with 4 bases between. The CDR3 has 12 amino acids. Method: immunoSEQ multiplex PCR; TCRdb's copy keeps in-frame clones and lacks some. The sample records some 13,000 clones, over 85% being singletons. The sequenced sample was PBMCs. This receptor was taken from a human donor in good health. The V gene is TRBV19, the J gene TRBJ1-5, with unresolved D. The CDR3 region is CASSIGGQPQHF. In DNA form, the CDR3 reads TGTGCCAGTAGTATAGGAGGTCAGCCCCAGCATTTT.